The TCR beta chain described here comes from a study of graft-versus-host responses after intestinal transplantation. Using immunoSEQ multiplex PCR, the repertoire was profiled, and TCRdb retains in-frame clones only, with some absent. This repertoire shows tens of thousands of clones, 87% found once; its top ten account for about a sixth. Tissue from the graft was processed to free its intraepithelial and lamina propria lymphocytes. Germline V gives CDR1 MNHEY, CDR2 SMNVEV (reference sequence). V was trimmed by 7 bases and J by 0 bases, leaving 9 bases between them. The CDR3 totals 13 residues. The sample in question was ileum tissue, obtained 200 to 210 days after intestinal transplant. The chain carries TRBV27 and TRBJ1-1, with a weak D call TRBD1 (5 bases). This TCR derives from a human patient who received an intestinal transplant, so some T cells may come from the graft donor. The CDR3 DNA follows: TGTGCCAGCAAACCAGGGCTGAACACTGAAGCTTTCTTT. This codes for CASKPGLNTEAFF.